This TCR beta chain was identified in a study of cytomegalovirus exposure and HLA in healthy donors. This CDR3 has 18 residues. V dropped 4 bases and J dropped 4 bases, with 23 bases sitting between them. Germline-derived CDR1 and CDR2 are MDHEN and SYDVKM. Use of 60 Vbeta and 13 Jbeta primers characterized the PCR. Data came from immunoSEQ multiplex PCR; TCRdb stores just in-frame clones and leaves some out. This repertoire shows some 120,000 clones, about 73% found once; its top ten account for over 5.5%. This TCR came from a woman aged 40-49 years in good health and CMV-seronegative. The chain combines TRBV28 with TRBJ1-3; possibly TRBD1 for D (5 bases). Sequencing was carried out using PBMCs. DNA for the CDR3: TGTGCCAGCAGTTCTCCACGCCAAACAGGTTCGGGCGGAAACACCATATATTTT. Its translation is CASSSPRQTGSGGNTIYF. Complete variable domain (other parts from reference TRBV28 and TRBJ1-3): DVKVTQSSRYLVKRTGEKVFLECVQDMDHENMFWYRQDPGLGLRLIYFSYDVKMKEKGDIPEGYSVSREKKERFSLILESASTNQTSMYLCASSSPRQTGSGGNTIYFGEGSWLTVV.